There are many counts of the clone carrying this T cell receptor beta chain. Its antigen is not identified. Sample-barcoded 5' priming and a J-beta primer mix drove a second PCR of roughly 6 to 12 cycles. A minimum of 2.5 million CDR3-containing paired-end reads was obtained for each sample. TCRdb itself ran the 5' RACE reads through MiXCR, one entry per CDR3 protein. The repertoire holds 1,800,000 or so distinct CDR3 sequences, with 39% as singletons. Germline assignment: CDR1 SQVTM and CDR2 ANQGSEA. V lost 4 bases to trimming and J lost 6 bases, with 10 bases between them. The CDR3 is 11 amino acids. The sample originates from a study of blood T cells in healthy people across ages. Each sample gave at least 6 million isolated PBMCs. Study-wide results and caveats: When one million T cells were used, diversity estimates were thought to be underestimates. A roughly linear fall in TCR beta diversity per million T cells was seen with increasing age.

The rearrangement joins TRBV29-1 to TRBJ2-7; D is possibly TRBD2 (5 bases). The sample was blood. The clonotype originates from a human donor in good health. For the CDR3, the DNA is TGCAGCGTTGCGGTGAGGGTCGAGCAGTACTTC. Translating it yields CSVAVRVEQYF.